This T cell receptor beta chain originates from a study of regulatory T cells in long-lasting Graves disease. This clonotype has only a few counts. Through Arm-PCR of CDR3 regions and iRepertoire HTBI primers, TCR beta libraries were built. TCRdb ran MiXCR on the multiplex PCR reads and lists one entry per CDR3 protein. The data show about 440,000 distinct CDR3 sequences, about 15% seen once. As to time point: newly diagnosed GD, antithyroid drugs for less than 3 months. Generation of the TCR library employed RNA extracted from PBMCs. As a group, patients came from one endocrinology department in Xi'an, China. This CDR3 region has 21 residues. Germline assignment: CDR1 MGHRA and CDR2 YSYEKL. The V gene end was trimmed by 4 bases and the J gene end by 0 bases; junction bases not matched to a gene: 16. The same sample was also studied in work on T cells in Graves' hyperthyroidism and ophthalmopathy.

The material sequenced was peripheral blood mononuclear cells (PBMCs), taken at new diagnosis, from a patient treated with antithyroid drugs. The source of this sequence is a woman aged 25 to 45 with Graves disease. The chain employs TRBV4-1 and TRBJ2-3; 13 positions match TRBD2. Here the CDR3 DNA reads TGCGCCAGCAGCCCGGCGTCCCCCGGACTAGCGGGAGTAGGTAGCACAGATACGCAGTATTTT. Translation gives CASSPASPGLAGVGSTDTQYF.